The 10 T cell receptor beta chains presented below share a single source sample, sequenced in a study of blood T cell repertoires in COVID-19. Generated by immunoSEQ multiplex PCR, the TCRdb table keeps only in-frame clones and is missing some. The table records 270,000 or so clones, approximately 88% of them present only once. The sample taken for sequencing was peripheral blood. The receptors were gathered from a woman in her 40s who had recovered from COVID-19.

This clone came up once. J is TRBJ2-5 and V is TRBV29-1; TRBD2 is a possible D gene (6 bases). The CDR3 is 12 residues long. The V end was cut by 6 bases, the J end by 5 bases, with 13 bases between. Germline CDR1 SQVTM, CDR2 ANQGSEA. Here the CDR3 DNA reads TGCAGCGTGGCGGACTATGGGGAGACCCAGTACTTC. Encoded protein: CSVADYGETQYF.

The chain recombines TRBV21-1 with TRBJ1-4. TRBV21-1 corresponds to a pseudogene. The CDR3 length is 19 residues. DNA for the CDR3: TGTGCCAGCAGCAATAAACGGAATCGGGGGAGCCCAACTAATGAAAAACTGTTTTTT. It yields the protein CASSNKRNRGSPTNEKLFF.

This chain links TRBV7-9 with TRBJ1-2; 8 nucleotides match TRBD1. From germline, CDR1 is SEHNR and CDR2 FQNEAQ (reference sequence). V lost 6 bases and J lost 8; bases outside the gene matches: 11. The CDR3 is 14 residues long. The CDR3 DNA sequence: TGTGCCAGCAGGGCTTTGCGGCAGGGGGCCGGCTACACCTTC. It yields the protein CASRALRQGAGYTF.

This chain connects TRBV6-2 or TRBV6-3 to TRBJ2-1; 10 nucleotides line up with TRBD1. The germline gives CDR1 MNHEY, CDR2 SVGEGT. The CDR3 is 14 amino acids. The V gene end was trimmed by 0 bases and the J gene end by 7 bases; junction bases not matched to a gene: 0. Here the CDR3 reads CASSYSDRGNEQFF. CDR3 nucleotides: TGTGCCAGCAGTTACTCGGACAGGGGGAATGAGCAGTTCTTC.

This rearrangement joins TRBV9 to TRBJ1-5; the D gene is possibly TRBD1 (5 bases). V was shortened by 6 bases and J by 9 bases, with 19 bases between the two germline ends. The CDR3 is 14 amino acids. Germline lookup yields CDR1 SGDLS and CDR2 YYNGEE. CDR3 region: CASNPDGGDGPQHF. The CDR3 coding sequence is TGTGCCAGCAACCCGGACGGGGGGGATGGGCCCCAGCATTTT.

V usage is TRBV28 and J usage is TRBJ2-3, with 9 bases matching TRBD2. Germline V lookup: CDR1 MDHEN, CDR2 SYDVKM. This CDR3 has 17 amino acids. V dropped 4 bases and J dropped 5; count of bases not matched to a gene: 13. CDR3 coding DNA: TGTGCCAGCAGTTCCCATGCGGCGGGAGGGGCCCTAGATACGCAGTATTTT. Translated, it gives CASSSHAAGGALDTQYF. Full variable domain (rest looked up from reference TRBV28 and TRBJ2-3): DVKVTQSSRYLVKRTGEKVFLECVQDMDHENMFWYRQDPGLGLRLIYFSYDVKMKEKGDIPEGYSVSREKKERFSLILESASTNQTSMYLCASSSHAAGGALDTQYFGPGTRLTVL.

The genes are TRBV28 and TRBJ2-7, with D possibly TRBD1 on 5 matching bases. Trimming took 2 bases from V and 4 from J, leaving 15 bases between them. The CDR3 loop spans 15 amino acids. Germline-derived CDR1 and CDR2 are MDHEN and SYDVKM. The CDR3 DNA reads TGTGCCAGCAGTTTAAGGGGCCCTTTGGGATACGAGCAGTACTTC. It codes for CASSLRGPLGYEQYF.

V is TRBV10-1 and J is TRBJ2-2, with 12 nucleotides matching TRBD1. After removal of 6 bases from V and 4 bases from J, the junction contained 6 bases not matched to a gene. The CDR3 contains 16 residues. CDR1 and CDR2 from the germline V gene are WNHNN and SYGVQD (reference sequence). CDR3 DNA sequence: TGCGCCAGCAGCGGGACAGGGGGCGCAGCCACCGGGGAGCTGTTTTTT. Encoded protein: CASSGTGGAATGELFF.

This chain joins TRBV5-1 and TRBJ1-4; tentatively, D is TRBD1 (5 bases). This CDR3 is built from 17 residues. With 0 bases removed from V and 8 bases from J, the gap between germline ends came to 20 bases. Germline CDR1 reads SGHRS; CDR2 reads YFSETQ. CDR3 DNA sequence: TGCGCCAGCAGCTTGGTGGGGGAGGGGACCTTGAGGGAAAAACTGTTTTTT. It specifies CASSLVGEGTLREKLFF.

This chain joins TRBV3-1 (or the pseudogene TRBV3-2) and TRBJ2-1; possibly TRBD2 for D (5 bases). This CDR3 is built from 16 residues. Trimming left V 0 bases short and J 7 bases short, with 16 bases between. Germline-derived CDR1 and CDR2 are LGHDT and YNNKEL (reference sequence). The CDR3 sequence is CASSQEKDRGHNEQFF. The CDR3 DNA reads TGTGCCAGCAGCCAAGAGAAGGATCGCGGGCATAATGAGCAGTTCTTC.